Following are 27 T cell receptor beta chains from one sample sequenced in a study of blood T cell repertoires in COVID-19. Generated by immunoSEQ multiplex PCR, the TCRdb table keeps only in-frame clones and is missing some. The table records approximately 69,000 clones, just under 80% of them present only once. What was sequenced was peripheral blood. These receptors were taken from a human donor in a cohort sampled during active COVID-19.

V gene TRBV7-8 combines with J gene TRBJ2-3; 8 bases agree with TRBD1. CDR3 size: 11 residues. The V gene end was trimmed by 3 bases and the J gene end by 11 bases; junction bases not matched to a gene: 1. Per the germline V gene, CDR1 is SGHVS and CDR2 is FQNEAQ. DNA of the CDR3: TGTGCCAGCAGCTTCGACAGGGGGCAGTATTTT. Translating it yields CASSFDRGQYF. Full variable domain (missing parts from reference TRBV7-8 and TRBJ2-3): GAGVSQSPRYKVAKRGQDVALRCDPISGHVSLFWYQQALGQGPEFLTYFQNEAQLDKSGLPSDRFFAERPEGSVSTLKIQRTQQEDSAVYLCASSFDRGQYFGPGTRLTVL.

The rearrangement links TRBV28 to TRBJ2-2, with 10 bases aligning to TRBD1. V gave up 6 bases and J gave up 4 bases; unmatched junction bases: 14. The CDR3 runs to 18 residues. Germline loops: CDR1 MDHEN, CDR2 SYDVKM. The CDR3 nucleotides are TGTGCCAGCAGCCCTCTTTCGCCGGGACAGGGGTTCACCGGGGAGCTGTTTTTT. It yields the protein CASSPLSPGQGFTGELFF.

The chain carries TRBV14 and TRBJ1-1; 7 positions match TRBD1. CDR1 is SGHDN and CDR2 is FVKESK in the germline V gene. CDR3 length equals 16 residues. The V gene end was trimmed by 6 bases and the J gene end by 0 bases; junction bases not matched to a gene: 10. For the CDR3, the DNA is TGTGCCAGCAGACGGACAGGAAATAACGTGAACACTGAAGCTTTCTTT. Its protein is CASRRTGNNVNTEAFF.

The chain recombines TRBV3-1 (or the pseudogene TRBV3-2) with TRBJ2-5, with a tentative D call TRBD2 (5 bases). Germline CDR1 and CDR2: LGHDT and YNNKEL (reference sequence). Trimming cost V 4 bases and J 2 bases, with 11 bases left between them. CDR3 size: 14 residues. CDR3 nucleotides: TGTGCCAGCAGCCTGAGGGTACAGCAAGAGACCCAGTACTTC. Its translation: CASSLRVQQETQYF.

The chain couples TRBV9 to TRBJ2-6, with D unclear. The V gene lost 3 bases and the J gene lost 0 bases, with 10 bases spanning the gap. The CDR3 sequence is 16 residues long. Germline assignment: CDR1 SGDLS and CDR2 YYNGEE. The CDR3 protein is CASSAGLTSGANVLTF. CDR3 DNA: TGTGCCAGCAGCGCAGGTCTCACCTCTGGGGCCAACGTCCTGACTTTC.

This chain connects TRBV28 to TRBJ1-6; 7 bases match TRBD1. There are 15 residues in the CDR3. Trimming removed 5 bases from V and 7 bases from J; junction bases left unmatched: 8. Germline V gene lookup returns CDR1 MDHEN and CDR2 SYDVKM. This chain's CDR3 is CASSRDRARNSPLHF. The CDR3 DNA sequence: TGTGCCAGCAGTCGAGACAGGGCAAGGAATTCACCCCTCCACTTT.

This rearrangement joins TRBV6-5 to TRBJ1-5, with no clear D. V was shortened by 8 bases and J by 0 bases, with 11 bases between the two germline ends. The CDR3 loop spans 14 amino acids. The germline gives CDR1 MNHEY, CDR2 SVGAGI. Here the CDR3 reads CASEGPYSNQPQHF. As DNA, the CDR3 is TGTGCCAGCGAGGGTCCTTATAGCAATCAGCCCCAGCATTTT.

This clone appeared once. The chain joins TRBV10-3 to TRBJ1-4; unclear D gene. Per germline, CDR1 ENHRY and CDR2 SYGVKD. V lost 0 bases and J 2 bases, leaving 4 bases between the germline ends. The CDR3 runs to 14 residues. The CDR3 nucleotides read TGTGCCATCAGTGAGTCGAGGACTAATGAAAAACTGTTTTTT. It yields the protein CAISESRTNEKLFF.

The chain joins TRBV9 to TRBJ1-6, with 7 bases identical to TRBD1. V lost 3 bases, J lost 9 bases, and 3 bases stayed unmatched. This CDR3 is 13 amino acids long. Germline V gene sequence: CDR1 SGDLS, CDR2 YYNGEE. In DNA, the CDR3 is TGTGCCAGCAGCGCGACAGGGACTTCACCCCTCCACTTT. Protein sequence: CASSATGTSPLHF.

The V and J genes are TRBV6-6 and TRBJ2-1; 8 nucleotides agree with TRBD1. This CDR3 region has 14 residues. The junction had 4 bases not matched to a gene; V was cut back by 4 bases and J by 5 bases. CDR1 and CDR2 (germline): MNHNY, SVGAGI (reference sequence). The CDR3 loop reads CASSSATGDNEQFF. CDR3 sequence (DNA): TGTGCCAGCAGTTCTGCGACAGGGGACAATGAGCAGTTCTTC.

V usage is TRBV18 and J usage is TRBJ1-1; a possible D gene is TRBD1 (5 bases). Germline values: CDR1 KGHSH, CDR2 LQKENI. Trimming stripped 1 base from V and 4 bases from J, with 13 bases between. The CDR3 length is 15 residues. CDR3 in amino acids: CASSPRGAMTTEAFF. Written as DNA, the CDR3 is TGTGCCAGCTCACCACGTGGGGCTATGACCACTGAAGCTTTCTTT.

The CDR3 region is CATAKGLAHEQYF. CDR3 nucleotides: TGTGCCACCGCCAAGGGACTAGCCCACGAGCAGTACTTC. The rearrangement joins TRBV28 to TRBJ2-7; 9 bases map to TRBD2. Per germline, CDR1 MDHEN and CDR2 SYDVKM. The V segment lost 10 bases and the J segment 5 bases; nucleotides outside the gene matches: 9. CDR3 length: 13 residues.

This chain connects TRBV5-1 to TRBJ2-7; D possibly corresponds to TRBD1 (5 bases). Trimming left V 0 bases short and J 1 base short, with 17 bases between. Germline V gene lookup returns CDR1 SGHRS and CDR2 YFSETQ. The CDR3 has 17 residues. CDR3 loop: CASSLVPGISASYEQYF. CDR3 in DNA: TGCGCCAGCAGCTTGGTACCAGGGATATCTGCTTCCTACGAGCAGTACTTC.

A single count supports this clone. J is TRBJ2-1 and V is TRBV5-1, with TRBD1 as a possible D gene (6 bases). V dropped 0 bases and J dropped 9 bases, with 16 bases sitting between them. The CDR3 extends over 15 amino acids. CDR1 and CDR2 (germline): SGHRS, YFSETQ. The CDR3 bases are TGCGCCAGCAGCTTGGCAGCGAGGGGGTGGGGTGAGCAGTTCTTC. Protein: CASSLAARGWGEQFF.

This sequence joins TRBV7-2 and TRBJ2-2; TRBD2 aligns across 14 bases. With V trimmed by 0 bases and J by 6 bases, 18 bases remained unmatched. The CDR3 totals 22 residues. Germline V gene lookup returns CDR1 SGHTA and CDR2 FQGNSA. The DNA for the CDR3 is TGTGCCAGCAGCTTAGCTCGGGACAGGGGGGGACTAGCGGGAGCCAAAGCCGGGGAGCTGTTTTTT. Translated: CASSLARDRGGLAGAKAGELFF.

This clone has a handful of counts. CDR3 in amino acids: CASSVTSGNSYNEQFF. The CDR3 nucleotides are TGTGCCAGCAGCGTTACTAGCGGTAACTCCTACAATGAGCAGTTCTTC. This chain uses TRBV9 with TRBJ2-1, with 8 bases lining up with TRBD2. CDR3 size: 16 residues. Germline CDR1 reads SGDLS; CDR2 reads YYNGEE. V dropped 2 bases and J dropped 0; count of bases not matched to a gene: 4.

This clone was detected only once. The chain uses TRBV18 and TRBJ2-3; 8 bases fit TRBD1. Per the germline V gene, CDR1 is KGHSH and CDR2 is LQKENI. The CDR3 is 14 residues long. The trim removed 4 bases at V and 4 bases at J, leaving 4 bases unmatched. The CDR3 DNA is TGTGCCAGCTCACTACAGGGGGAGGCAGATACGCAGTATTTT. This gives the protein CASSLQGEADTQYF.

This chain links TRBV24-1 with TRBJ2-3; 8 bases align to TRBD2. J gave up 3 bases and V 0 bases, and 1 base lay outside the gene matches. The CDR3 contains 15 residues. CDR1 is KGHDR and CDR2 is SFDVKD in the germline V gene. The CDR3 DNA reads TGTGCCACCAGTGATTTGCTAGCGGGTACAGATACGCAGTATTTT. Translated, it gives CATSDLLAGTDTQYF.

The chain has TRBV5-1 and TRBJ1-1; D is perhaps TRBD1 (5 bases). CDR1 SGHRS and CDR2 YFSETQ come from the germline V gene. V gave up 2 bases and J gave up 1 base, with 9 bases separating them. The CDR3 runs 14 residues. This CDR3 reads CASSFTGENTEAFF. Written as DNA, the CDR3 is TGCGCCAGCAGCTTCACAGGAGAGAACACTGAAGCTTTCTTT.

The table lists this clone with a count of one. V and J are TRBV3-1 (or the pseudogene TRBV3-2) and TRBJ1-4, with D unresolved. CDR3 length: 13 amino acids. The V gene lost 3 bases and the J gene lost 8 bases, with 10 bases spanning the gap. The germline gives CDR1 LGHDT, CDR2 YNNKEL (reference sequence). DNA for the CDR3: TGTGCCAGCAGCCACCGAGACGGGGAAAAACTGTTTTTT. Protein: CASSHRDGEKLFF.

V gene TRBV18 combines with J gene TRBJ1-2, with TRBD1 as a possible D gene (5 bases). There are 13 residues in the CDR3. Trimming took off 2 bases at V and 6 bases at J, with 10 bases between the two ends. From germline, CDR1 is KGHSH and CDR2 LQKENI. This CDR3 is CASSPGQGDGYTF. The CDR3 DNA reads TGTGCCAGCTCACCAGGACAAGGGGATGGCTACACCTTC.

The V call is TRBV19, the J call TRBJ2-7; 8 nucleotides align to TRBD2. Looked up from germline, CDR1 is LNHDA and CDR2 is SQIVND (reference sequence). The CDR3 is made up of 13 amino acids. V lost 7 bases to trimming and J lost 1 base; unmatched junction nucleotides: 3. The CDR3 DNA reads TGTGCCAGTATGACTAGCGATTCCTACGAGCAGTACTTC. This sequence encodes CASMTSDSYEQYF.

The genes are TRBV19 and TRBJ2-7; 7 bases align to TRBD1. This CDR3 is 13 amino acids long. The germline gives CDR1 LNHDA, CDR2 SQIVND (reference sequence). V was clipped by 5 bases and J by 6 bases; unmatched bases: 7. CDR3 region: CASSSRDRPEQYF. The CDR3 nucleotides are TGTGCCAGTAGTTCCCGGGACAGACCCGAGCAGTACTTC.

This chain joins TRBV6-5 and TRBJ2-5, with 12 bases lining up with TRBD2. Trimming took 6 bases from V and 5 from J; bases not matched to a gene: 7. CDR1 MNHEY and CDR2 SVGAGI come from the germline V gene. The CDR3 contains 15 residues. The CDR3 reads CASRTPSGRGETQYF. As DNA, the CDR3 is TGTGCCAGCAGGACCCCTAGCGGGAGGGGGGAGACCCAGTACTTC.

This clone was observed a handful of times. The chain has TRBV6-6 and TRBJ1-1; 9 nucleotides align to TRBD1. With 8 bases clipped from V and 3 bases from J, the junction kept 1 base outside the gene matches. Looked up from germline, CDR1 is MNHNY and CDR2 is SVGAGI (reference sequence). The CDR3 sequence is 12 residues long. CDR3 nucleotide sequence: TGTGCCAGCGACAGGGGGGACACTGAAGCTTTCTTT. The encoded protein is CASDRGDTEAFF.

On this clone itself: Other DNA sequences in the same sample also yield this CDR3. The chain couples TRBV6-6 to TRBJ1-1; D ambiguous. V dropped 0 bases and J dropped 1 base, with 3 bases sitting between them. Germline CDR1 MNHNY, CDR2 SVGAGI (reference sequence). The CDR3 contains 13 residues. This CDR3 is CASSYSQNTEAFF. The CDR3 DNA is TGTGCCAGCAGTTACTCACAGAACACTGAAGCTTTCTTT.

The J gene is TRBJ2-7, the V gene TRBV3-1 (or the pseudogene TRBV3-2), with D maybe TRBD1 (6 bases). Per the germline V gene, CDR1 is LGHDT and CDR2 is YNNKEL (reference sequence). The CDR3 runs 14 residues. V lost 0 bases, J lost 5 bases, and 11 bases lay in between. CDR3 in DNA: TGTGCCAGCAGCCAAGATTCAGGGGTCAACGAGCAGTACTTC. The encoded protein is CASSQDSGVNEQYF.